This T cell receptor delta chain is drawn from a study of Vδ1+ human thymocytes. This CDR3 is built from 23 residues. V dropped 2 bases and J dropped 0; count of bases not matched to a gene: 27. Germline assignment: CDR1 TSWWSYY and CDR2 QGS. Study results and caveats: Highly polyclonal TRG and TRD repertoires with Gaussian CDR3 length distributions appeared in thymus.

After alphabeta T cell depletion, CD3+ Vdelta1+ Vdelta2- thymocytes were sorted. Sequences come from RNA converted to cDNA by reverse transcription. Multiplex PCR used pooled V-gene forward primers and a constant-region reverse primer to amplify CDR3s. TCRdb re-analyzed the multiplex PCR reads via CATT. The top ten clones hold roughly 0.5% of a sample with about 54,000 delta-chain clones, around a sixth of them seen once. Remarks on this clone: Its antigen remains unknown.

The specimen sequenced was Vdelta1+ gamma-delta thymocytes from the thymus. Documented subset: FACS-sorted CD3+ TCRalphabeta- TCRVdelta1+ TCRVdelta2- thymocytes. The TCR sequence derives from a boy younger than two who had congenital heart surgery. The chain combines TRDV1 with TRDJ1; TRDD3 matches at 7 bases. CDR3: CALGENSVVSLRGDLKYTDKLIF. The DNA for the CDR3 is TGTGCTCTTGGGGAAAATTCGGTAGTTTCCCTGAGGGGGGATCTCAAGTACACCGATAAACTCATCTTT.